This entry lists 20 T cell receptor beta chains sequenced from one sample in a study of human T cells and chemical hapten exposure. Time point specified: patch test 1, 2 weeks after DPC sensitization. Specified treatment: therapeutic diphenylcyclopropenone sensitization with weekly scalp DPC. TCRdb processed the RACE reads anew with MiXCR; each CDR3 protein has one entry. Among roughly 180,000 distinct CDR3 sequences listed, around 20% were seen once. The input for sequencing was whole blood, taken in connection with sensitization to the hapten diphenylcyclopropenone (DPC). The source of these receptors is a woman aged 50 to 60 with alopecia areata. Some clones in this sample may be carry-over from other donors' samples.

This chain links TRBV29-1 with TRBJ1-1; D uncertain. The V gene lost 0 bases and the J gene lost 4 bases, with 12 bases spanning the gap. Germline V gives CDR1 SQVTM, CDR2 ANQGSEA. The CDR3 has 14 residues. CDR3 DNA: TGCAGCGTTGAAGATTCCACAGATTCCACTGAAGCTTTCTTT. It is translated as CSVEDSTDSTEAFF.

This chain links TRBV12-3 or TRBV12-4 with TRBJ1-5, with D maybe TRBD1 (6 bases). The germline V and J ends were trimmed by 1 base and 1 base, with 8 bases remaining between them. There are 15 residues in the CDR3. The CDR3 nucleotides read TGTGCCAGCAGTTTAGGTGGACAGAGCAATCAGCCCCAGCATTTT. Translation: CASSLGGQSNQPQHF.

The V and J genes are TRBV29-1 and TRBJ2-1; 9 nucleotides agree with TRBD2. Germline V gene data show CDR1 as SQVTM and CDR2 as ANQGSEA. Trimming took 7 bases from V and 7 from J; bases not matched to a gene: 5. This CDR3 comprises 12 residues. The CDR3: CSAGTSMNEQFF. For the CDR3, the DNA is TGCAGCGCCGGGACTAGCATGAATGAGCAGTTCTTC.

In its sample, this clonotype was seen a few times. The genes are TRBV5-1 and TRBJ1-1; no clear D. There are 15 residues in the CDR3. Germline loops: CDR1 SGHRS, CDR2 YFSETQ. The germline V and J ends were trimmed by 0 bases and 5 bases, with 14 bases remaining between them. This chain's CDR3 is CASSLEGPSGTEAFF. For the CDR3, the DNA is TGCGCCAGCAGCTTGGAGGGCCCCTCAGGAACTGAAGCTTTCTTT.

This clonotype showed up just once. This sequence joins TRBV1 and TRBJ2-5; the table gives TRBD1 as D, unverified against the DNA. TRBV1 is shown as a pseudogene. The CDR3 totals 14 residues. DNA for the CDR3: TGCACCAGCAGCCAAGGGGGGGTCCAAGAGACCCAGTACTTC. It codes for CTSSQGGVQETQYF.

This clonotype was detected only a few times. The chain links TRBV6-1 to TRBJ2-1; D uncertain. Looked up from germline, CDR1 is MNHNS and CDR2 is SASEGT. V was clipped by 10 bases and J by 8 bases, with 12 bases between them. This CDR3 has 11 amino acids. CDR3 loop: CATGPHDEQFF. DNA of the CDR3: TGTGCCACCGGGCCTCACGATGAGCAGTTCTTC.

This clonotype appeared a few times. The chain joins TRBV7-9 to TRBJ2-5; D is undetermined. V lost 2 bases to trimming and J lost 3 bases, with 7 bases between them. The germline gives CDR1 SEHNR, CDR2 FQNEAQ (reference sequence). The CDR3 loop spans 13 amino acids. Here the CDR3 DNA reads TGTGCCAGCAGCTTAAGACAAAAAGAGACCCAGTACTTC. It yields the protein CASSLRQKETQYF.

This clonotype was seen more than once but under ten times. This chain links TRBV29-1 with TRBJ2-3; D ambiguous. V was shortened by 8 bases and J by 1 base, with 13 bases between the two germline ends. In germline, CDR1 is SQVTM, CDR2 ANQGSEA. The CDR3 is 13 amino acids. The CDR3 coding sequence is TGCAGCCCGTCACCCTTGGGCACAGATACGCAGTATTTT. Amino acids: CSPSPLGTDTQYF.

This clonotype was recorded at least ten times. This chain joins TRBV10-2 and TRBJ1-6; the D gene is possibly TRBD1 (5 bases). The length of the CDR3 is 14 residues. In germline, CDR1 is WSHSY, CDR2 SAAADI. With 3 bases removed from V and 10 bases from J, the gap between germline ends came to 13 bases. In nucleotides, the CDR3 is TGCGCCAGCAGTGAAAACAGGTTGGGCTCACCCCTCCACTTT. Translating gives CASSENRLGSPLHF.

The chain employs TRBV28 and TRBJ2-7; 12 positions match TRBD2. The V gene's germline CDR1 is MDHEN and CDR2 SYDVKM. The CDR3 contains 15 residues. V lost 1 base and J lost 5; bases outside the gene matches: 3. CDR3 loop: CASSLSSGRADEQYF. DNA for the CDR3: TGTGCCAGCAGTTTATCTAGCGGGAGGGCGGACGAGCAGTACTTC.

This clonotype was detected a few times. This chain uses TRBV10-3 with TRBJ1-1; D remains unclear. V lost 2 bases to trimming and J lost 2 bases, with 9 bases between them. Germline V CDR1 and CDR2: ENHRY, SYGVKD. This CDR3 comprises 14 residues. As DNA, the CDR3 is TGTGCCATCAGTGAGAGTTTACAAAACACTGAAGCTTTCTTT. Its translation is CAISESLQNTEAFF.

This clonotype was recorded a few times. This CDR3 reads CASSYSTLTGGTGELFF. CDR3 in DNA: TGTGCCAGCAGTTACTCGACACTAACAGGGGGCACCGGGGAGCTGTTTTTT. V usage is TRBV6-5 and J usage is TRBJ2-2, with 8 bases matching TRBD1. V lost 0 bases and J lost 4; bases outside the gene matches: 7. This CDR3 region has 17 residues. Per germline, CDR1 MNHEY and CDR2 SVGAGI.

The V and J genes are TRBV20-1 and TRBJ2-7, with TRBD2 matching 8 bases. The junction had 17 bases not matched to a gene; V was cut back by 7 bases and J by 3 bases. The CDR3 runs to 16 residues. CDR1 is DFQATT, CDR2 SNEGSKA, per germline (reference sequence). The CDR3 is CSVLGYSGTGNYEQYF. The CDR3 coding sequence is TGCAGTGTCCTAGGGTATAGCGGGACGGGGAACTACGAGCAGTACTTC.

This clonotype was detected a few times. This chain links TRBV29-1 with TRBJ1-6; D unresolved. This CDR3 is built from 13 residues. Trimming stripped 5 bases from V and 7 bases from J, with 12 bases between. Germline CDR1 is SQVTM and CDR2 is ANQGSEA. CDR3 coding DNA: TGCAGCGTTTTAGAACACCGAAATTCACCCCTCCACTTT. Its translation: CSVLEHRNSPLHF.

The V and J genes are TRBV6-6 and TRBJ2-7; D might be TRBD1 (5 bases). The germline V gene has CDR1 MNHNY and CDR2 SVGAGI (reference sequence). The CDR3 extends over 13 amino acids. Trimming took 6 bases from V and 3 from J, leaving 12 bases between them. The chain's CDR3 is CASRQDLYYEQYF. CDR3 in DNA: TGTGCCAGCAGACAGGACCTTTACTACGAGCAGTACTTC.

The V gene is TRBV5-1, the J gene TRBJ2-2; 7 nucleotides line up with TRBD1. Germline-derived CDR1 and CDR2 are SGHRS and YFSETQ. The CDR3 contains 15 residues. J gave up 2 bases and V 0 bases, and 1 base lay outside the gene matches. The CDR3 DNA is TGCGCCAGCAGCTTGGACAGGGGAAACACCGGGGAGCTGTTTTTT. This gives the protein CASSLDRGNTGELFF.

V and J are TRBV27 and TRBJ2-5; TRBD2 aligns across 13 bases. The V gene's germline CDR1 is MNHEY and CDR2 SMNVEV (reference sequence). The CDR3 is made up of 15 amino acids. V dropped 7 bases and J dropped 5; count of bases not matched to a gene: 7. CDR3 in DNA: TGTGCCAGCAAACTAGCGGGAGGGCCTTCCGAGACCCAGTACTTC. Translating gives CASKLAGGPSETQYF.

This chain links TRBV7-3 with TRBJ2-2, with D possibly being TRBD2 (6 bases). Germline V gene lookup returns CDR1 SGHTA and CDR2 FQGTGA. The CDR3 spans 18 residues. Trimming took off 3 bases at V and 0 bases at J, with 17 bases between the two ends. CDR3 coding DNA: TGTGCCAGCAGCTTTAGTCCTAGCGCGATCGCGAACACCGGGGAGCTGTTTTTT. It codes for CASSFSPSAIANTGELFF.

J is TRBJ2-1 and V is TRBV12-3 or TRBV12-4; 8 nucleotides line up with TRBD1. The CDR3 totals 14 residues. The junction had 8 bases not matched to a gene; V was cut back by 6 bases and J by 7 bases. The DNA of the CDR3 is TGTGCCAGCAGCAGGGACAGGAGTAGGAATGAGCAGTTCTTC. Encoded protein: CASSRDRSRNEQFF.

This chain uses TRBV20-1 with TRBJ1-4; 8 bases line up with TRBD1. This CDR3 has 14 amino acids. Trimming took 4 bases from V and 5 from J; bases not matched to a gene: 6. CDR1 and CDR2 (germline): DFQATT, SNEGSKA (reference sequence). CDR3 in DNA: TGCAGTGCTACTAAGACAGGGGCGAATGAAAAACTGTTTTTT. Encoded protein: CSATKTGANEKLFF.